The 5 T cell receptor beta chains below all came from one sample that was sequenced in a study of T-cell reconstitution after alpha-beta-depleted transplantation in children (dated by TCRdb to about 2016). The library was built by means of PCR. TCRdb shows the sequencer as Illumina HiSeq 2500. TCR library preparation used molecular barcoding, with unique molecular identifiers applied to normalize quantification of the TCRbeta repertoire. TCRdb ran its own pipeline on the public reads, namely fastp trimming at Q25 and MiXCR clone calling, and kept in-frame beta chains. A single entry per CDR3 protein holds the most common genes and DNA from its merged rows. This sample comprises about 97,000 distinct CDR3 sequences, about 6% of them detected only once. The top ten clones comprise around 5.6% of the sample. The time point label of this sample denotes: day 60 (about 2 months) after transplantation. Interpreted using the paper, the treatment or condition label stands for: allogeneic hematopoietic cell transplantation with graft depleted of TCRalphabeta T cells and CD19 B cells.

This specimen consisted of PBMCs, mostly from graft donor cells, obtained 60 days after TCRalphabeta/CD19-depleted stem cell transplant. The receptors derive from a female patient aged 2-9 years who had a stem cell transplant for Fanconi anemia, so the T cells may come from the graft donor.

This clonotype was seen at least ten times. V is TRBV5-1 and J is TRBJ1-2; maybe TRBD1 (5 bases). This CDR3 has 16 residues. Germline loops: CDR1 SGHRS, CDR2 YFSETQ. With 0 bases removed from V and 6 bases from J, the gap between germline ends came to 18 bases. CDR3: CASSLVGGILSHGYTF. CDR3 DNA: TGCGCCAGCAGCTTGGTCGGGGGTATTCTCTCCCATGGCTACACCTTC. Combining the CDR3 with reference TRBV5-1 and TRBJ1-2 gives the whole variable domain KAGVTQTPRYLIKTRGQQVTLSCSPISGHRSVSWYQQTPGQGLQFLFEYFSETQRNKGNFPGRFSGRQFSNSRSEMNVSTLELGDSALYLCASSLVGGILSHGYTFGSGTRLTVV.

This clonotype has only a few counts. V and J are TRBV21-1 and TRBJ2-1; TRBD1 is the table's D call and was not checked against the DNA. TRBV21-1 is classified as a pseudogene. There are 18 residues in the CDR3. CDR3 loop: CASSNAGGLRSSYNEQFF. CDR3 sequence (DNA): TGTGCCAGCAGCAACGCGGGGGGCCTTAGGAGCTCCTACAATGAGCAGTTCTTC.

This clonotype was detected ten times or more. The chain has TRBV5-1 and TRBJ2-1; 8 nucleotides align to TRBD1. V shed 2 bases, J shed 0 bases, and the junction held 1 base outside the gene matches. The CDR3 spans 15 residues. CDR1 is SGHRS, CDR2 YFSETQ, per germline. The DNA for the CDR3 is TGCGCCAGCAGCTTACAGGGGGGCTCCTACAATGAGCAGTTCTTC. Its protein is CASSLQGGSYNEQFF.

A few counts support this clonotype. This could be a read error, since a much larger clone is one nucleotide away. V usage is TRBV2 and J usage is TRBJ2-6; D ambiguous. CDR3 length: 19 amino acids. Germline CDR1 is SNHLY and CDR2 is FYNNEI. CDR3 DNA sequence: TGTACCAGCAGTTTAGTAACAGTCCCCAAGGGCTCTAGGGCCAACGTCCTGACTTTC. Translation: CTSSLVTVPKGSRANVLTF.

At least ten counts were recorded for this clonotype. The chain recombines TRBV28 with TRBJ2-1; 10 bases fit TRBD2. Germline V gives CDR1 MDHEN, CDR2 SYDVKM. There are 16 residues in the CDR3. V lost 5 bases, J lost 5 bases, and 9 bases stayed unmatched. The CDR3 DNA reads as TGTGCCAGCAGTGTAAGCGGGAGGGCCGTCGACAATGAGCAGTTCTTC. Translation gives CASSVSGRAVDNEQFF.